The 5 T cell receptor beta chains below come from one sample, sequenced in a study of T-cell reconstitution after alpha-beta-depleted transplantation in children. Unique molecular identifiers were incorporated during preparation of the TCRbeta library. One entry per CDR3 protein, called by TCRdb with MiXCR from the PCR reads. The data show about 610,000 distinct CDR3 sequences, with 8% to 11% seen just once and 3.5% to 5% held by the top ten. This sample comprised PBMCs from the stem cell graft donor, obtained from the stem cell graft. These receptors came from a human donor who donated a stem cell graft to a child with acute myeloid leukemia.

This clonotype came up many times. V and J are TRBV29-1 and TRBJ2-5; TRBD1 matches 8 bases. V gave up 8 bases and J gave up 1 base; unmatched junction bases: 6. From germline, CDR1 is SQVTM and CDR2 ANQGSEA. There are 13 residues in the CDR3. CDR3 sequence: CSLWTGPQETQYF. CDR3 nucleotides: TGCAGCCTATGGACAGGGCCCCAAGAGACCCAGTACTTC.

The table lists this clonotype with a few counts. The chain links TRBV6-5 to TRBJ2-7; TRBD1 agrees at 8 bases. CDR1 and CDR2 (germline): MNHEY, SVGAGI. The length of the CDR3 is 16 residues. Germline trimming cut 3 bases from V and 0 bases from J; bases unmatched to any gene: 7. The CDR3 DNA reads TGTGCCAGCAGTTATCCAACCGGGACAGGCTCCTACGAGCAGTACTTC. This codes for CASSYPTGTGSYEQYF.

The chain has TRBV29-1 and TRBJ2-3; D gene unclear. Germline V gene lookup returns CDR1 SQVTM and CDR2 ANQGSEA. The CDR3 has 13 amino acids. V was shortened by 2 bases and J by 4 bases, with 10 bases between the two germline ends. CDR3 sequence (DNA): TGCAGCGTTGAAATAGGGTCAGCAGATACGCAGTATTTT. Amino acid sequence: CSVEIGSADTQYF.

This clonotype was seen ten or more times. V and J are TRBV7-2 and TRBJ2-7, with D tentatively TRBD2 (5 bases). With 0 bases removed from V and 2 bases from J, the gap between germline ends came to 14 bases. This CDR3 is built from 16 residues. The germline V gene encodes CDR1 SGHTA and CDR2 FQGNSA. CDR3 coding DNA: TGTGCCAGCAGCTTAGCTCTACTAGGGAAAGCCTACGAGCAGTACTTC. As protein: CASSLALLGKAYEQYF.

This clonotype has more than one count but fewer than ten. The chain employs TRBV7-6 and TRBJ2-7, with unresolved D. This CDR3 has 16 amino acids. Trimming took off 1 base at V and 0 bases at J, with 13 bases between the two ends. Germline V CDR1 and CDR2: SGHVS, FNYEAQ. The CDR3 DNA is TGTGCCAGCAGCTTAGTAGGAGCGCAGAGCTCCTACGAGCAGTACTTC. Residues: CASSLVGAQSSYEQYF.